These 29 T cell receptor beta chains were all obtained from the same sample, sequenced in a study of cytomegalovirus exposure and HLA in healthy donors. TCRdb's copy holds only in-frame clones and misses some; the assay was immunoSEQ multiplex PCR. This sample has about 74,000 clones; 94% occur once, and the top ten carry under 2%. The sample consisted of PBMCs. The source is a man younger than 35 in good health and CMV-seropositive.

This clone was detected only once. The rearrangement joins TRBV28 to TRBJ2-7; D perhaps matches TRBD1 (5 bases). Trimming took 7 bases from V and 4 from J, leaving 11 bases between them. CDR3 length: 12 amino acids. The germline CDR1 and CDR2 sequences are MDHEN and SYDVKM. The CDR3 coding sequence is TGTGCCAGCACGATGCAGGGATACGAGCAGTACTTC. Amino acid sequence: CASTMQGYEQYF. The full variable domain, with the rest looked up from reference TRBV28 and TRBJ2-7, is DVKVTQSSRYLVKRTGEKVFLECVQDMDHENMFWYRQDPGLGLRLIYFSYDVKMKEKGDIPEGYSVSREKKERFSLILESASTNQTSMYLCASTMQGYEQYFGPGTRLTVT.

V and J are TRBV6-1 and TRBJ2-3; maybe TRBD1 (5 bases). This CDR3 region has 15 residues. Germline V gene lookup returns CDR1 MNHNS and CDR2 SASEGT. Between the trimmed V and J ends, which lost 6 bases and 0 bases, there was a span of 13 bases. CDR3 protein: CASSQDMSSTDTQYF. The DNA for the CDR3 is TGTGCCAGCAGCCAGGACATGTCAAGCACAGATACGCAGTATTTT.

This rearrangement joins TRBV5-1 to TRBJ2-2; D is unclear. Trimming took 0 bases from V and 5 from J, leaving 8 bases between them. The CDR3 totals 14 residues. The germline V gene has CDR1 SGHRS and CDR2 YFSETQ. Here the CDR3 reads CASSLAPRTGELFF. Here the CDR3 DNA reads TGCGCCAGCAGCTTGGCTCCGCGGACCGGGGAGCTGTTTTTT. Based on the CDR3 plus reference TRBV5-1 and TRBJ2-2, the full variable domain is KAGVTQTPRYLIKTRGQQVTLSCSPISGHRSVSWYQQTPGQGLQFLFEYFSETQRNKGNFPGRFSGRQFSNSRSEMNVSTLELGDSALYLCASSLAPRTGELFFGEGSRLTVL.

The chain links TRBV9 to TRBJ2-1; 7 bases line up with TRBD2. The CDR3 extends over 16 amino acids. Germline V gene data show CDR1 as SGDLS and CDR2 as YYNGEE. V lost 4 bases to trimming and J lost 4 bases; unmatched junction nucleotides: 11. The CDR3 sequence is CASSLGLTDDYNEQFF. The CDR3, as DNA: TGTGCCAGCAGCTTGGGACTAACAGACGATTACAATGAGCAGTTCTTC.

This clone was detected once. The CDR3 is CASSTLAGVTQETQYF. The CDR3 DNA follows: TGTGCCAGTAGTACACTAGCGGGGGTAACCCAAGAGACCCAGTACTTC. The chain has TRBV19 and TRBJ2-5; TRBD2 agrees at 11 bases. Germline CDR1 LNHDA, CDR2 SQIVND (reference sequence). The trim removed 4 bases at V and 1 base at J, leaving 5 bases unmatched. The CDR3 spans 16 residues.

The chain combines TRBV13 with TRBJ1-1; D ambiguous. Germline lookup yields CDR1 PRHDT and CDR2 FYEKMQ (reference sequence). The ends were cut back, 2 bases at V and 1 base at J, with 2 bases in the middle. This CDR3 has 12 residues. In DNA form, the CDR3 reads TGTGCCAGCAGCTTACGGAACACTGAAGCTTTCTTT. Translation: CASSLRNTEAFF.

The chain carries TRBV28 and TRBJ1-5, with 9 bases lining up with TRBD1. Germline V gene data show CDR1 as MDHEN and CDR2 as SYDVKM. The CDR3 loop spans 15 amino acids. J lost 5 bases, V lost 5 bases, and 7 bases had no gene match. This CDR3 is CASSLTGGFDQPQHF. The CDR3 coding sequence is TGTGCCAGCAGTCTCACAGGGGGCTTCGATCAGCCCCAGCATTTT.

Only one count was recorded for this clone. The CDR3 nucleotides read TGCGCCAGCAGCTTGGCTCCCGGGCTGGCGGGAGTTGGAGAGACCCAGTACTTC. The encoded protein is CASSLAPGLAGVGETQYF. The gene calls are TRBV5-1 and TRBJ2-5; 7 bases fit TRBD2. The CDR3 contains 18 residues. Germline V gives CDR1 SGHRS, CDR2 YFSETQ. Losses at the gene ends were 0 bases for V and 4 bases for J; bases not matched to a gene: 15.

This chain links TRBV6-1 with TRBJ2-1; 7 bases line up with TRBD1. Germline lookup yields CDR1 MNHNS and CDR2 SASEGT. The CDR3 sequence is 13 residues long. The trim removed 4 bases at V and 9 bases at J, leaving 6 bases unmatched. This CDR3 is CASSGKQGSEQFF. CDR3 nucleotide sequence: TGTGCCAGCAGTGGCAAACAGGGGAGTGAGCAGTTCTTC.

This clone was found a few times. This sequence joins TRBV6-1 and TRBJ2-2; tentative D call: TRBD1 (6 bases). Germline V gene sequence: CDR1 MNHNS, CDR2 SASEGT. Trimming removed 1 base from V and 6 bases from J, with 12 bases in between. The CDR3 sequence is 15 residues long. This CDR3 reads CASSEETGWAGELFF. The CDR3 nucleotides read TGTGCCAGCAGTGAAGAAACAGGGTGGGCCGGGGAGCTGTTTTTT.

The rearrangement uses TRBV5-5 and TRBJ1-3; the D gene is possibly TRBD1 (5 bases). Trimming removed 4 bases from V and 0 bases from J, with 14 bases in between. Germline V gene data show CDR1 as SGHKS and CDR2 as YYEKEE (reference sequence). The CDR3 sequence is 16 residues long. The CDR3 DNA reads TGTGCCAGCAGCGCCGACAGTACCTTCTCTGGAAACACCATATATTTT. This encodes CASSADSTFSGNTIYF.

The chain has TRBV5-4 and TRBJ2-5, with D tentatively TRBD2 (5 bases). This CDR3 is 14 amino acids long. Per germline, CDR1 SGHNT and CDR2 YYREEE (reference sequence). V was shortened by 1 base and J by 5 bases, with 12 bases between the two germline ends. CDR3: CASSLRASHETQYF. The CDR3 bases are TGTGCCAGCAGCTTGCGGGCTAGCCATGAGACCCAGTACTTC.

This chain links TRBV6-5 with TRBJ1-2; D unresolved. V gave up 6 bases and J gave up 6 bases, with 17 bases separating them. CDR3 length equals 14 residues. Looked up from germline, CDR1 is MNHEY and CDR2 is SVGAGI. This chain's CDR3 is CASSPRGSSNGYTF. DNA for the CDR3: TGTGCCAGCAGCCCTCGGGGTTCGTCCAATGGCTACACCTTC.

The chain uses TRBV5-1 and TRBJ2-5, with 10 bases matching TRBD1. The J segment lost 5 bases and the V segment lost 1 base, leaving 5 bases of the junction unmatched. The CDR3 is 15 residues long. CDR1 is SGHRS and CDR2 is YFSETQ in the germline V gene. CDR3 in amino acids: CASSLRDRGLETQYF. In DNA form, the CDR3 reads TGCGCCAGCAGCTTGAGGGACAGGGGTCTGGAGACCCAGTACTTC. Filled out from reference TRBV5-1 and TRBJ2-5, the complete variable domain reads KAGVTQTPRYLIKTRGQQVTLSCSPISGHRSVSWYQQTPGQGLQFLFEYFSETQRNKGNFPGRFSGRQFSNSRSEMNVSTLELGDSALYLCASSLRDRGLETQYFGPGTRLLVL.

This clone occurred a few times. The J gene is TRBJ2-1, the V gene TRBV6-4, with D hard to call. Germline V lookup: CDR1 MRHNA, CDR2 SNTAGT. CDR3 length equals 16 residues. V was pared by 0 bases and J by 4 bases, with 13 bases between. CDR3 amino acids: CASSDSERSSYNEQFF. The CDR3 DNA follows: TGTGCCAGCAGTGACTCTGAGAGATCGAGTTACAATGAGCAGTTCTTC.

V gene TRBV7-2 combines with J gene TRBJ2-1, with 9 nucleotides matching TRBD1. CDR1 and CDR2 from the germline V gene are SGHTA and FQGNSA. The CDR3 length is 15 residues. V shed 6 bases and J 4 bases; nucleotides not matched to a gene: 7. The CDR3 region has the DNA TGTGCCAGCAGAAAACAGGGGGCGGGTTACAATGAGCAGTTCTTC. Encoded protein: CASRKQGAGYNEQFF.

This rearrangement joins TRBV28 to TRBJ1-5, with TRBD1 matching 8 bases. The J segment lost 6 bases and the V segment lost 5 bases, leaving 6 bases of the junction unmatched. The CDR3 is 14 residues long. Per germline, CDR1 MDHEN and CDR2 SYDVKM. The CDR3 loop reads CASSPQGASQPQHF. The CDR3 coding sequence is TGTGCCAGCAGTCCCCAGGGGGCTAGTCAGCCCCAGCATTTT.

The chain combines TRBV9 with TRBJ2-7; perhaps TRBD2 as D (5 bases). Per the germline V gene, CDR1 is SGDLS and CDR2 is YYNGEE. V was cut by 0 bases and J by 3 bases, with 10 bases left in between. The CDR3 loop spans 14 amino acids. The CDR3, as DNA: TGTGCCAGCAGCGTAGCCGGGATCGACTACGAGCAGTACTTC. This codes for CASSVAGIDYEQYF.

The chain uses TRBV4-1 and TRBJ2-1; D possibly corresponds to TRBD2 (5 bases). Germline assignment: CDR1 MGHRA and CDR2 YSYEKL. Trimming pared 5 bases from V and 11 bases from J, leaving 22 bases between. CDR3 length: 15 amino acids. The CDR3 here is CASSSVRDSLTQQFF. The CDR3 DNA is TGCGCCAGCAGCTCAGTACGGGATTCCTTAACTCAGCAGTTCTTC.

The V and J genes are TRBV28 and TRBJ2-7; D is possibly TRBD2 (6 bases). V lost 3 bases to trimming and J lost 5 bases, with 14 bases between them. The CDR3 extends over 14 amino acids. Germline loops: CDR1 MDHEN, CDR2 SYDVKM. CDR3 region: CASSLDSGENEQYF. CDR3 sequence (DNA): TGTGCCAGCAGTTTGGATAGCGGAGAGAACGAGCAGTACTTC.

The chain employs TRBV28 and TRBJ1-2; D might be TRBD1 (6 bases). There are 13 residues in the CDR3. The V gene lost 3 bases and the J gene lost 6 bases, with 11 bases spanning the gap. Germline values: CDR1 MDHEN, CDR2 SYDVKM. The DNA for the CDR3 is TGTGCCAGCAGTTTCCACAGGGATGATGGCTACACCTTC. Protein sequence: CASSFHRDDGYTF.

In DNA, the CDR3 is TGTGCCAGCAGTTTCCTTGGGACAGGGGGAGCCTACGAGCAGTACTTC. It is translated as CASSFLGTGGAYEQYF. The V and J genes are TRBV5-5 and TRBJ2-7; TRBD1 matches 11 bases. The CDR3 spans 16 residues. The trim removed 5 bases at V and 2 bases at J, leaving 9 bases unmatched. Germline CDR1 and CDR2: SGHKS and YYEKEE (reference sequence).

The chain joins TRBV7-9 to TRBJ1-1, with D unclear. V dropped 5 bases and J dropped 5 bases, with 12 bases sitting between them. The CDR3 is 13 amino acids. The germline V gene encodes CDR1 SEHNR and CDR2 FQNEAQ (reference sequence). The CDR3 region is CASSPPLGTEAFF. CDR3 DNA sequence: TGTGCCAGCAGCCCCCCGCTCGGGACTGAAGCTTTCTTT.

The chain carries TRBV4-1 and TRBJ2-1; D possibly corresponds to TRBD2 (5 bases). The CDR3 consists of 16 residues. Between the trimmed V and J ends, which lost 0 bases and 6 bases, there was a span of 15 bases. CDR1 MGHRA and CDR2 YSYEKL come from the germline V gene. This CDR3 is CASSQDRETRGNEQFF. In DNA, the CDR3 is TGCGCCAGCAGCCAAGATAGGGAGACCCGAGGCAATGAGCAGTTCTTC.

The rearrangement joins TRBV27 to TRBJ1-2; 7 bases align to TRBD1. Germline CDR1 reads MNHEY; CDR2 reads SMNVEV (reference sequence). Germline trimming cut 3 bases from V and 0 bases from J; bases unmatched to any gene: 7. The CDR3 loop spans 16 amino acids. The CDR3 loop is CASSFGDSFANYGYTF. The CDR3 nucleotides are TGTGCCAGCAGTTTCGGGGACAGCTTCGCTAACTATGGCTACACCTTC.

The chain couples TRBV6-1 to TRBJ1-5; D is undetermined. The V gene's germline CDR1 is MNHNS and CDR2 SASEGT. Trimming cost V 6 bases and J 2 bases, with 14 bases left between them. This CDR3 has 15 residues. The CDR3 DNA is TGTGCCAGCAGATCAATCGGGTTTGGCAATCAGCCCCAGCATTTT. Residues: CASRSIGFGNQPQHF.

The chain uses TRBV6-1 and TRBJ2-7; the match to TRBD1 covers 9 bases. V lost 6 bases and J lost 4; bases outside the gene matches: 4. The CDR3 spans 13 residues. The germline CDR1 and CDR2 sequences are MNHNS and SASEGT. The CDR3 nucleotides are TGTGCCAGCAGAACAGGGGGCGTTTACGAGCAGTACTTC. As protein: CASRTGGVYEQYF.

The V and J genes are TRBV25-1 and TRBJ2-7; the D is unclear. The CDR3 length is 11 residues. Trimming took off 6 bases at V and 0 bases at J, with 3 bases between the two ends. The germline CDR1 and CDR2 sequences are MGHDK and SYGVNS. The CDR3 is CASRSSYEQYF. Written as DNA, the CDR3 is TGTGCCAGCAGGAGCTCCTACGAGCAGTACTTC.

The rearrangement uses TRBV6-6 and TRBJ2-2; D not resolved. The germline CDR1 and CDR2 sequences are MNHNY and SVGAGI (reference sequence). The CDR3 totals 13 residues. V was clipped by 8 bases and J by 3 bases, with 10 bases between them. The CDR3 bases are TGTGCCAGCGGTCCAGTCTACACCGGGGAGCTGTTTTTT. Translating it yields CASGPVYTGELFF.